The sample holds a few counts of the clone carrying this T cell receptor beta chain. Its matching antigen is unknown. MiXCR, applied by TCRdb to the 5' RACE reads, yields one record per CDR3 protein. This repertoire shows 110,000 or so distinct CDR3 sequences, 20% to 25% found once; its top ten account for about 42%. The data were obtained in a study of T-cell memory formation after mild COVID-19. Overall study: Clustering of TCRs was largely donor specific. Study-level findings and limits: Contracting CD4+ clones were located mainly in CM and EM, and CD8+ clones in EMRA. Day 15 to 85 contractors were CD4/CD8 balanced; later expanders leaned CD4+.

The CDR3 length is 15 residues. With 2 bases clipped from V and 2 bases from J, the junction kept 2 bases outside the gene matches. Looked up from germline, CDR1 is LGHNA and CDR2 is YSLEER. Source material: PBMCs or a T cell subset sorted from them (not recorded which). V and J are TRBV4-3 and TRBJ2-7; 11 positions agree with TRBD2. This TCR was sampled from a man between 18 and 35 years old who had mild COVID-19 (a few samples of this study predate the infection). Cell type and time point are not known. The CDR3 nucleotides read TGCGCCAGCAGCCAACTAGCGGGGGGCACCTACGAGCAGTACTTC. It specifies CASSQLAGGTYEQYF.